Shown below are 21 T cell receptor beta chains from a single sample sequenced in a study of T cell clusters in autoimmune cytopenias. One tube held mixed TRB-A and TRB-B primer pools for touch-down PCR. TCRdb re-called the multiplex PCR reads, yielding one record per CDR3 amino acid sequence without DNA. Recorded for this sample: fewer than 3,500 distinct CDR3 sequences. TRB was amplified from 250 ng of peripheral blood genomic DNA per sample. Sequenced input: peripheral blood. These receptors were obtained from a human donor with an autoimmune cytopenia or autoimmune hepatitis (not recorded which).

This clonotype is classed as medium-sized (0.01 to 0.1%) by frequency. V is TRBV6-4 and J is TRBJ2-1; lacking DNA, the TRBD1 call made by TCRdb goes unchecked. The CDR3 is 14 residues long. Germline V gene data show CDR1 as MRHNA and CDR2 as SNTAGT. CDR3 sequence reads: CASSVSGQYNEQFF.

By frequency, this clonotype registers medium-sized. The CDR3 loop reads CSARKRGAYEQYF. The chain couples TRBV20-1 to TRBJ2-7; without DNA, the TCRdb call of TRBD2 cannot be checked. The CDR3 contains 13 residues. Germline V gene lookup returns CDR1 DFQATT and CDR2 SNEGSKA (reference sequence).

V and J are TRBV11-2 and TRBJ1-3. The CDR3 has 13 residues. Germline values: CDR1 SGHAT, CDR2 FQNNGV. The CDR3 is CASSLGTLNTIYF.

The gene calls are TRBV20-1 and TRBJ2-5; the D gene TCRdb calls, TRBD2, cannot be checked with no DNA. Looked up from germline, CDR1 is DFQATT and CDR2 is SNEGSKA (reference sequence). The CDR3 sequence is 14 residues long. CDR3 region: CSANKGLAQETQYF.

This sequence joins TRBV28 and TRBJ2-1; TCRdb picks TRBD2, but there is no DNA to check that call. Germline V lookup: CDR1 MDHEN, CDR2 SYDVKM. The CDR3 spans 16 residues. CDR3 sequence reads: CASSSRGLAGGNEQFF. Drawing the rest from reference TRBV28 and TRBJ2-1, the complete variable domain is DVKVTQSSRYLVKRTGEKVFLECVQDMDHENMFWYRQDPGLGLRLIYFSYDVKMKEKGDIPEGYSVSREKKERFSLILESASTNQTSMYLCASSSRGLAGGNEQFFGPGTRLTVL.

Measured by frequency, this clonotype is medium-sized (0.01 to 0.1%). The chain uses TRBV6-4 and TRBJ2-2; the D call from TCRdb, TRBD2, cannot be confirmed without DNA. This CDR3 is built from 14 residues. Germline loops: CDR1 MRHNA, CDR2 SNTAGT. The CDR3 loop reads CASSDLLGTGELFF.

According to its frequency, this clonotype is medium-sized. The J gene is TRBJ2-7, the V gene TRBV10-3; the D call of TRBD2 rests on TCRdb alone, since no DNA is present to check it. The germline V gene encodes CDR1 ENHRY and CDR2 SYGVKD. This CDR3 region has 16 residues. CDR3 loop: CAISEPGLKMYGEQYF.

This clonotype ranks as medium-sized in terms of frequency. V gene TRBV30 combines with J gene TRBJ2-3. This CDR3 region has 12 residues. CDR1 and CDR2 from the germline V gene are GTSNPN and SVGIG (reference sequence). CDR3 region: CAWSVLRDTQYF.

This clonotype counts as medium-sized by frequency. The chain combines TRBV15 with TRBJ2-1; TCRdb selects TRBD2, and the lack of DNA leaves this call unchecked. Germline CDR1 is LNHNV and CDR2 is YYDKDF (reference sequence). The CDR3 has 14 residues. The CDR3 sequence is CATLPSSRYNEQFF.

Judged by frequency, this clonotype is medium-sized (0.01 to 0.1%). This chain connects TRBV5-5 to TRBJ2-5; lacking DNA, the TRBD2 call made by TCRdb goes unchecked. The CDR3 has 17 amino acids. Germline V gives CDR1 SGHKS, CDR2 YYEKEE (reference sequence). The chain's CDR3 is CASSSGTTSGSQETQYF.

By frequency, this clonotype registers medium-sized. The chain combines TRBV12-3 or TRBV12-4 with TRBJ1-2; TCRdb's assignment of TRBD1 cannot be checked, as there is no DNA. CDR3 length: 14 residues. CDR3 in amino acids: CASSLAQGVDGYTF.

Considering frequency, this clonotype is medium-sized. This chain links TRBV4-3 with TRBJ1-5; without DNA, the TCRdb call of TRBD1 cannot be checked. This CDR3 spans 14 amino acids. Germline V lookup: CDR1 LGHNA, CDR2 YSLEER. The CDR3 sequence: CASSHATGSEPQHF.

The J gene is TRBJ2-7, the V gene TRBV6-1. There are 14 residues in the CDR3. Germline V gives CDR1 MNHNS, CDR2 SASEGT. CDR3 in amino acids: CASSDLANSNEQYF.

This chain's CDR3 is CASSLGGYNEQFF. V usage is TRBV5-4 and J usage is TRBJ2-1. The germline V gene encodes CDR1 SGHNT and CDR2 YYREEE (reference sequence). The CDR3 is made up of 13 amino acids.

The V and J genes are TRBV9 and TRBJ2-7; the D call of TRBD2 rests on TCRdb alone, since no DNA is present to check it. CDR1 SGDLS and CDR2 YYNGEE come from the germline V gene. The CDR3 contains 16 residues. CDR3 in amino acids: CASSVGTSGTSSEQYF. The full variable domain, in which reference TRBV9 and TRBJ2-7 provide the parts outside the CDR3, is DSGVTQTPKHLITATGQRVTLRCSPRSGDLSVYWYQQSLDQGLQFLIQYYNGEERAKGNILERFSAQQFPDLHSELNLSSLELGDSALYFCASSVGTSGTSSEQYFGPGTRLTVT.

This clonotype is classed as medium-sized (0.01 to 0.1%) by frequency. The gene calls are TRBV18 and TRBJ2-3; lacking DNA, the TRBD1 call made by TCRdb goes unchecked. This CDR3 has 15 residues. Germline V gene data show CDR1 as KGHSH and CDR2 as LQKENI. CDR3 residues: CASSDPVQSTDTQYF. The full variable domain, completed using reference TRBV18 and TRBJ2-3, is NAGVMQNPRHLVRRRGQEARLRCSPMKGHSHVYWYRQLPEEGLKFMVYLQKENIIDESGMPKERFSAEFPKEGPSILRIQQVVRGDSAAYFCASSDPVQSTDTQYFGPGTRLTVL.

V is TRBV4-3 and J is TRBJ2-2; checking the TCRdb D call of TRBD1 is not possible without DNA. Germline values: CDR1 LGHNA, CDR2 YSLEER. The length of the CDR3 is 14 residues. CDR3 residues: CASSLDRVPGELFF.

This clonotype is called hyperexpanded based on its frequency. The rearrangement uses TRBV15 and TRBJ2-3; TCRdb's D call, TRBD2, is unchecked because there is no DNA. The CDR3 has 13 amino acids. CDR1 LNHNV and CDR2 YYDKDF come from the germline V gene (reference sequence). Here the CDR3 reads CATSSVAGETQYF.

This clonotype is classed as medium-sized by frequency. J is TRBJ2-1 and V is TRBV27; with no DNA, the TCRdb D assignment of TRBD2 cannot be verified. The germline V gene encodes CDR1 MNHEY and CDR2 SMNVEV (reference sequence). CDR3 length equals 15 residues. The CDR3 reads CASSLSTSGFNEQFF.

This clonotype is identified as medium-sized from frequency. The chain combines TRBV19 with TRBJ2-1. The CDR3 has 15 residues. Germline lookup yields CDR1 LNHDA and CDR2 SQIVND (reference sequence). The CDR3 loop is CASSITRSSYNEQFF.

V usage is TRBV5-1 and J usage is TRBJ2-7; TCRdb reports TRBD2, a call that lacks DNA to check it against. The CDR3 is 15 amino acids. Looked up from germline, CDR1 is SGHRS and CDR2 is YFSETQ. The CDR3 sequence is CASSQTGTSAYEQYF.